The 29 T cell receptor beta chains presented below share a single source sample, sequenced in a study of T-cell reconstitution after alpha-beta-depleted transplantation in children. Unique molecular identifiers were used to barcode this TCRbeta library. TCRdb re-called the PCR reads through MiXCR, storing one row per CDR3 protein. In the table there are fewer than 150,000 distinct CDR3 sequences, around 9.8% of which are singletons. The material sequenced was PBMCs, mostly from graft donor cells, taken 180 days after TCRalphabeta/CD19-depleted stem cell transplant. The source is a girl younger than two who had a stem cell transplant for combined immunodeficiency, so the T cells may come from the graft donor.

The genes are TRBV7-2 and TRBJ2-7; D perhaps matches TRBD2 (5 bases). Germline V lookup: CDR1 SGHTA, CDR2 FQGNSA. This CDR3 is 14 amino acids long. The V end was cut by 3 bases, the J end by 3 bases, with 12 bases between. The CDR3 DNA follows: TGTGCCAGCAGCTTCGCGGCTAGCATCTACGAGCAGTACTTC. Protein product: CASSFAASIYEQYF.

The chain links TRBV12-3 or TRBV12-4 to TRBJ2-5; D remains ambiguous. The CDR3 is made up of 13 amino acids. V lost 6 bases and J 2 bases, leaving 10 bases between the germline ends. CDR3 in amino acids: CASSHLLQETQYF. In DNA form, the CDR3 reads TGTGCCAGCAGCCACCTCCTACAAGAGACCCAGTACTTC.

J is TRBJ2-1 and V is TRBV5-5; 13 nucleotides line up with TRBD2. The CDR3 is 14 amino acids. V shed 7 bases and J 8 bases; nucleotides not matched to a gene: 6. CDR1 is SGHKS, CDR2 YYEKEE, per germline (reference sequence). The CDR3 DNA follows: TGTGCCAGCTTGGGACTAGCGGGGTCGGATGAGCAGTTCTTC. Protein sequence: CASLGLAGSDEQFF.

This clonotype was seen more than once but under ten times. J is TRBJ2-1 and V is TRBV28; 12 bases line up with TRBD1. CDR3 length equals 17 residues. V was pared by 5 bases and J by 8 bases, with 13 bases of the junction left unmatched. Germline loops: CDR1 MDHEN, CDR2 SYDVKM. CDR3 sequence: CASSTAGTGGAVDEQFF. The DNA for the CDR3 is TGTGCCAGCAGTACCGCCGGGACAGGGGGCGCAGTAGATGAGCAGTTCTTC.

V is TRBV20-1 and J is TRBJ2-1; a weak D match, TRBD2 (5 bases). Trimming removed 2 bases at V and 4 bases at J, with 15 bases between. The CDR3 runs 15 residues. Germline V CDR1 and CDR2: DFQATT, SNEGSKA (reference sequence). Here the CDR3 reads CSARTLRGLYNEQFF. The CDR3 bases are TGCAGTGCTAGAACCCTCCGGGGATTATACAATGAGCAGTTCTTC.

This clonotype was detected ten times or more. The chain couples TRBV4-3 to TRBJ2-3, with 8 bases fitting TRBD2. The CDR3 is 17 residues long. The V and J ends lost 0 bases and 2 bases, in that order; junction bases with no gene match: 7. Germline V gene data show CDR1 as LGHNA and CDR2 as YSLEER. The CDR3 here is CASSQEGIAGTTDTQYF. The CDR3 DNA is TGCGCCAGCAGCCAAGAGGGGATAGCGGGGACCACAGATACGCAGTATTTT.

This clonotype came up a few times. Here the CDR3 DNA reads TGTGCCAGCAGCCCAGGACAGGGGGGAGGAGAGCAGTTCTTC. Translating gives CASSPGQGGGEQFF. This chain connects TRBV7-9 to TRBJ2-1; 10 nucleotides line up with TRBD1. The CDR3 runs 14 residues. Trimming removed 5 bases from V and 10 bases from J; junction bases left unmatched: 8. The germline V gene has CDR1 SEHNR and CDR2 FQNEAQ (reference sequence).

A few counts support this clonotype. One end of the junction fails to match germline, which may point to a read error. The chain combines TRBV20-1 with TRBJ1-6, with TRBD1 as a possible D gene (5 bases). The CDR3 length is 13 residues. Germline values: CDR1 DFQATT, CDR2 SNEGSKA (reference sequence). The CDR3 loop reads CSARDSSNSPLHF. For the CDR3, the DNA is TGCAGTGCCCGGGACTCCTCTAATTCACCCCTCCACTTT.

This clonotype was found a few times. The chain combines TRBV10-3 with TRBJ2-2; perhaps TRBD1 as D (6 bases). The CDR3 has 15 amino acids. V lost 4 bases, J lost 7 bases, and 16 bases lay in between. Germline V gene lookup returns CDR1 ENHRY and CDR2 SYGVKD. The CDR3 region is CAISVQQGPNGELFF. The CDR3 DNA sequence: TGTGCCATCAGTGTCCAACAGGGCCCCAACGGGGAGCTGTTTTTT.

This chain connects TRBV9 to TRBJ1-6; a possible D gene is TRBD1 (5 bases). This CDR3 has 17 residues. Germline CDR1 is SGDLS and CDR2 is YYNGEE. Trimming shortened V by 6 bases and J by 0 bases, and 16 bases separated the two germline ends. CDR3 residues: CASTRDSLSSYNSPLHF. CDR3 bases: TGTGCCAGCACCAGAGACAGCCTGAGCTCCTATAATTCACCCCTCCACTTT.

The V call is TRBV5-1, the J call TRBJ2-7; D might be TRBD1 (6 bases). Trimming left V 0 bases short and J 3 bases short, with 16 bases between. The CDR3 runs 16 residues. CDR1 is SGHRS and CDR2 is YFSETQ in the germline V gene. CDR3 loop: CASSLEPGHGYYEQYF. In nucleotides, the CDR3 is TGCGCCAGCAGCTTGGAGCCGGGACATGGATACTACGAGCAGTACTTC.

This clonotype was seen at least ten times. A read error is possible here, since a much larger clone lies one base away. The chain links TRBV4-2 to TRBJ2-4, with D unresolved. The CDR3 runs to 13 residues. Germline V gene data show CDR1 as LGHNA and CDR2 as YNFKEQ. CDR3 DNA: TGTGCCAGCAGCCAAGATAGTAGAAACAGTCAGTACTTC. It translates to CASSQDSRNSQYF.

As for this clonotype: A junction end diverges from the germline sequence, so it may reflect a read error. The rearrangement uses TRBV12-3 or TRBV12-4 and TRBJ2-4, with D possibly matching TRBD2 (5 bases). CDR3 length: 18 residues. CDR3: CAISFLRGSKAVGNIQYF. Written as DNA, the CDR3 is TGTGCCATCAGTTTTCTCCGTGGGAGCAAGGCGGTAGGGAACATTCAGTACTTC.

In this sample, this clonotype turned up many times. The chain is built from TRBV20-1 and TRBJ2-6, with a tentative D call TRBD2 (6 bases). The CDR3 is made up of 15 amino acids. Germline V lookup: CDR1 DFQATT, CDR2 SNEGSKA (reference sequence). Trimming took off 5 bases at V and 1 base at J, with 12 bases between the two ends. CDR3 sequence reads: CSAGRDTSGANVLTF. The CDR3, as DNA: TGCAGTGCTGGGCGGGATACATCTGGGGCCAACGTCCTGACTTTC.

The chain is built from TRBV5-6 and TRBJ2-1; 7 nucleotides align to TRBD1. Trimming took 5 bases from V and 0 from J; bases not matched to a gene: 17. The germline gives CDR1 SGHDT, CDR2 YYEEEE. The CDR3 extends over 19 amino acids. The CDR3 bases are TGTGCCAGCAGACAACAGGGGACGTCCCTTTCGGGCTCCTACAATGAGCAGTTCTTC. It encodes CASRQQGTSLSGSYNEQFF. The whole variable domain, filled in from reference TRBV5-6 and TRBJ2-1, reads DAGVTQSPTHLIKTRGQQVTLRCSPKSGHDTVSWYQQALGQGPQFIFQYYEEEERQRGNFPDRFSGHQFPNYSSELNVNALLLGDSALYLCASRQQGTSLSGSYNEQFFGPGTRLTVL.

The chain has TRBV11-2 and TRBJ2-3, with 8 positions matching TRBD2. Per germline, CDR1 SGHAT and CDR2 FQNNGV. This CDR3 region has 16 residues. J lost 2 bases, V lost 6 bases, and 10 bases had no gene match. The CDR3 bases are TGTGCCAGCAGTTCCTATAGCGGGACGAACACAGATACGCAGTATTTT. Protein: CASSSYSGTNTDTQYF.

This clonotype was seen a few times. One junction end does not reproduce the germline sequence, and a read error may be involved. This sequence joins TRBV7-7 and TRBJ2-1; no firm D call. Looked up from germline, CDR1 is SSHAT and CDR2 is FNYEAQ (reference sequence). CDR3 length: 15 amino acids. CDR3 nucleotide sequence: TGTGCTAGCAGCTTAGGACCTCAGGAGTACAATGAGCAGTTCTTC. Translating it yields CASSLGPQEYNEQFF.

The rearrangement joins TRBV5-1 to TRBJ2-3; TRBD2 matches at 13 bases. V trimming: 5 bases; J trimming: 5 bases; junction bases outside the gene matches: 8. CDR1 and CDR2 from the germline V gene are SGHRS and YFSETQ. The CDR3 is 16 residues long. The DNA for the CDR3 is TGCGCCAGCAGGAGACTAGCGGGGGGTAGTGGAGATACGCAGTATTTT. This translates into CASRRLAGGSGDTQYF. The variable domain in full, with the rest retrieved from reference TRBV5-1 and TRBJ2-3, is KAGVTQTPRYLIKTRGQQVTLSCSPISGHRSVSWYQQTPGQGLQFLFEYFSETQRNKGNFPGRFSGRQFSNSRSEMNVSTLELGDSALYLCASRRLAGGSGDTQYFGPGTRLTVL.

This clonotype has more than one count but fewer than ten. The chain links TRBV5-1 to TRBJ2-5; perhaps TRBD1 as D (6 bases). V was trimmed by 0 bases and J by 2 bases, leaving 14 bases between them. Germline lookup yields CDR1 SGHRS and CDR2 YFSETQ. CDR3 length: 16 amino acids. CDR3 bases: TGCGCCAGCAGCTTGGCTTTCCAGGGGCGACAAGAGACCCAGTACTTC. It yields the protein CASSLAFQGRQETQYF.

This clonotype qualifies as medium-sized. In nucleotides, the CDR3 is TGCAGCGTTTCCGGACAGGCAGCCTACGAGCAGTACTTC. It encodes CSVSGQAAYEQYF. The rearrangement joins TRBV29-1 to TRBJ2-7, with 7 bases lining up with TRBD1. The length of the CDR3 is 13 residues. The junction had 6 bases not matched to a gene; V was cut back by 5 bases and J by 2 bases. Per the germline V gene, CDR1 is SQVTM and CDR2 is ANQGSEA.

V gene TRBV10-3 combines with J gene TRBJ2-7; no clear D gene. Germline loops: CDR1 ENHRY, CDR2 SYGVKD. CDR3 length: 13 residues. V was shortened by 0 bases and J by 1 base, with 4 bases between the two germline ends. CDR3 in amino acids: CAISESTSYEQYF. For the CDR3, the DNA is TGTGCCATCAGTGAGTCAACATCCTACGAGCAGTACTTC.

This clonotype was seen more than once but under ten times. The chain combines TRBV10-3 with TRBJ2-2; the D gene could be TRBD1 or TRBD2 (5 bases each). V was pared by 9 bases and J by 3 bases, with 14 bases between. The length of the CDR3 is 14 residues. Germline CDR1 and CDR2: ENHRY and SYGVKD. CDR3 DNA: TGTGCCATGGGGGAGCGCGGTCACACCGGGGAGCTGTTTTTT. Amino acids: CAMGERGHTGELFF.

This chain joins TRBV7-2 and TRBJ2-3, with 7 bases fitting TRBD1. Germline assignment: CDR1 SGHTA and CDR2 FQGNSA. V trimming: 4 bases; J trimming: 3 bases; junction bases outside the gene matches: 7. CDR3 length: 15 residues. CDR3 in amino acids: CASSSPQTGTDTQYF. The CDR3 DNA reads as TGTGCCAGCAGCTCCCCCCAGACAGGGACAGATACGCAGTATTTT.

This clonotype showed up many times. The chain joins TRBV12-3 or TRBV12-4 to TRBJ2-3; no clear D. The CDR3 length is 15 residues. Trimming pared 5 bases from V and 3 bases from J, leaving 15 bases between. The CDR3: CASSRQNPRTDTQYF. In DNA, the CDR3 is TGTGCCAGCAGTCGGCAGAACCCCCGAACAGATACGCAGTATTTT.

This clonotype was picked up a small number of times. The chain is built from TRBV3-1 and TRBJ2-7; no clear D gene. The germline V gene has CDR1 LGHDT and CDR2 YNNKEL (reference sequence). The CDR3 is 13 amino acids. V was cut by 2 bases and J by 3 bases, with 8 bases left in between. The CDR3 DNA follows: TGTGCCAGCAGCCAATTCGCAGGCTACGAGCAGTACTTC. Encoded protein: CASSQFAGYEQYF.

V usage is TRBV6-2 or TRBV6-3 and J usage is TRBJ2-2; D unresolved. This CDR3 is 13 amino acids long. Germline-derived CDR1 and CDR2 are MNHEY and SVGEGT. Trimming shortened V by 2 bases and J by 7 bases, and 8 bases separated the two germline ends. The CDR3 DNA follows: TGTGCCAGCAGTTACAGGAAACACGGGGAGCTGTTTTTT. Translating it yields CASSYRKHGELFF.

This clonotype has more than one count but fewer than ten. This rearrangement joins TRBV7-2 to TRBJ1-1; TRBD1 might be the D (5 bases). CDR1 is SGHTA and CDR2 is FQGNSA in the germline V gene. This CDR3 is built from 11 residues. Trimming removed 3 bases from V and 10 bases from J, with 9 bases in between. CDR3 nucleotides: TGTGCCAGCAGCTTGGGTGGGGCAGCTTTCTTT. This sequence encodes CASSLGGAAFF. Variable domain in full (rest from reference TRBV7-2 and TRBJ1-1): GAGVSQSPSNKVTEKGKDVELRCDPISGHTALYWYRQSLGQGLEFLIYFQGNSAPDKSGLPSDRFSAERTGGSVSTLTIQRTQQEDSAVYLCASSLGGAAFFGQGTRLTVV.

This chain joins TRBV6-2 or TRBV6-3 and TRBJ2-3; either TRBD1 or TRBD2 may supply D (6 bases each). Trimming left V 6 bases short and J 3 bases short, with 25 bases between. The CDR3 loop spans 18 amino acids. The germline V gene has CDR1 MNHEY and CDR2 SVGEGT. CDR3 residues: CASSSGTRRGSRTDTQYF. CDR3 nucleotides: TGTGCCAGCAGCTCCGGGACAAGGAGGGGAAGTAGAACAGATACGCAGTATTTT.

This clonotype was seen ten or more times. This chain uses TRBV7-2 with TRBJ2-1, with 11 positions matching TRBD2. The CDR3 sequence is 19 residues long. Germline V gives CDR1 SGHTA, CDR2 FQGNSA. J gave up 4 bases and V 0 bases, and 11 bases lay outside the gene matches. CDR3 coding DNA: TGTGCCAGCAGCTTAGCGGGACTAGCGGACACAACGTTTTACAATGAGCAGTTCTTC. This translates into CASSLAGLADTTFYNEQFF.